The next 20 T cell receptor beta chains were all read from a single sample in a study of identical twins. TCRdb processed the 5' RACE reads anew with MiXCR; each CDR3 protein has one entry. The sample contains some 1,600,000 distinct CDR3 sequences, 25% to 35% of which appear only once. The sequenced sample consisted of cord blood. The receptors were gathered from a newborn girl in good health.

The chain recombines TRBV12-3 or TRBV12-4 with TRBJ2-3, with D perhaps matching TRBD2 (6 bases). The CDR3 totals 16 residues. The ends were cut back, 3 bases at V and 4 bases at J, with 17 bases in the middle. This CDR3 is CASSLQASVGADTQYF. The CDR3 DNA follows: TGTGCCAGCAGTTTGCAGGCTAGCGTGGGGGCAGATACGCAGTATTTT.

To note about this clonotype: Being one base from a much bigger clone, this may be a read error. J is TRBJ1-1 and V is TRBV10-3; no definite D call. The V end lost 1 base, the J end lost 1 base, and 4 bases lay between the germline ends. CDR1 and CDR2 (germline): ENHRY, SYGVKD. The CDR3 contains 13 residues. CDR3 region: CAISECRNTEAFF. In DNA form, the CDR3 reads TGTGCCATCAGTGAGTGCAGGAACACTGAAGCTTTCTTT.

The chain uses TRBV6-5 and TRBJ1-1; weak D call: TRBD1 (6 bases). Germline V gene sequence: CDR1 MNHEY, CDR2 SVGAGI. Trimming removed 6 bases at V and 0 bases at J, with 14 bases between. The CDR3 has 15 amino acids. CDR3 coding DNA: TGTGCCAGCAGCCCTGGGGGGGCCATGAACACTGAAGCTTTCTTT. Protein: CASSPGGAMNTEAFF.

The V call is TRBV4-2, the J call TRBJ2-3; the D is unclear. This CDR3 region has 12 residues. Between the trimmed V and J ends, which lost 4 bases and 6 bases, there was a span of 8 bases. Germline values: CDR1 LGHNA, CDR2 YNFKEQ. CDR3 in amino acids: CASSREVDTQYF. The CDR3 DNA reads as TGTGCCAGCAGCCGAGAGGTTGATACGCAGTATTTT.

This clonotype was observed a few times. The V call is TRBV27, the J call TRBJ2-1; 9 bases align to TRBD2. Germline values: CDR1 MNHEY, CDR2 SMNVEV (reference sequence). The length of the CDR3 is 14 residues. Unmatched junction bases numbered 9, after V lost 6 bases and J lost 9 bases. The CDR3 DNA reads TGTGCCAGCAGGGGCCTAGCGGGGACGGGTGAGCAGTTCTTC. Translated: CASRGLAGTGEQFF.

This clonotype has just a few counts. The chain recombines TRBV6-1 with TRBJ1-2, with D hard to call. The CDR3 loop spans 12 amino acids. Per the germline V gene, CDR1 is MNHNS and CDR2 is SASEGT. Trimming stripped 11 bases from V and 3 bases from J, with 13 bases between. The CDR3 here is CAVRKGDYGYTF. The CDR3 nucleotides read TGTGCCGTGCGGAAAGGAGACTATGGCTACACCTTC.

The chain recombines TRBV20-1 with TRBJ1-6, with 8 bases that match TRBD1. Germline V CDR1 and CDR2: DFQATT, SNEGSKA (reference sequence). CDR3 length: 14 amino acids. Trimming took 2 bases from V and 7 from J; bases not matched to a gene: 4. The CDR3 sequence is CSARQGAENSPLHF. CDR3 in DNA: TGCAGTGCTAGACAGGGGGCGGAGAATTCACCCCTCCACTTT.

The rearrangement joins TRBV18 to TRBJ1-1; no reliable D call. The germline V gene has CDR1 KGHSH and CDR2 LQKENI. The CDR3 extends over 15 amino acids. The ends were cut back, 3 bases at V and 0 bases at J, with 11 bases in the middle. The CDR3 protein is CASSPVQALNTEAFF. DNA of the CDR3: TGTGCCAGCTCACCCGTACAAGCGCTGAACACTGAAGCTTTCTTT. Complete variable domain (other parts from reference TRBV18 and TRBJ1-1): NAGVMQNPRHLVRRRGQEARLRCSPMKGHSHVYWYRQLPEEGLKFMVYLQKENIIDESGMPKERFSAEFPKEGPSILRIQQVVRGDSAAYFCASSPVQALNTEAFFGQGTRLTVV.

The chain links TRBV5-1 to TRBJ2-7; tentatively, D is TRBD1 (5 bases). Germline V gives CDR1 SGHRS, CDR2 YFSETQ. The germline V and J ends were trimmed by 4 bases and 0 bases, with 14 bases remaining between them. This CDR3 comprises 15 residues. CDR3: CASSPNQGFSYEQYF. CDR3 sequence (DNA): TGCGCCAGCAGCCCAAATCAGGGTTTCTCCTACGAGCAGTACTTC.

In this sample, this clonotype turned up a few times. The gene calls are TRBV11-2 and TRBJ1-1; 11 positions match TRBD1. This CDR3 is 15 amino acids long. Germline assignment: CDR1 SGHAT and CDR2 FQNNGV. V dropped 8 bases and J dropped 3; count of bases not matched to a gene: 8. Here the CDR3 reads CASGHRDRGDTEAFF. The CDR3 DNA is TGTGCCAGCGGGCACCGGGACAGGGGGGACACTGAAGCTTTCTTT.

This clonotype showed up just a few times. The V and J genes are TRBV10-3 and TRBJ2-7; TRBD2 is a possible D gene (6 bases). From germline, CDR1 is ENHRY and CDR2 SYGVKD. Trimming took off 0 bases at V and 2 bases at J, with 8 bases between the two ends. The CDR3 spans 14 residues. CDR3 in amino acids: CAISESRLAYEQYF. The CDR3, as DNA: TGTGCCATCAGTGAGTCTCGACTAGCCTACGAGCAGTACTTC.

This clonotype showed up just a few times. This sequence joins TRBV11-2 and TRBJ1-2; the D gene is possibly TRBD1 (6 bases). V lost 5 bases and J lost 1, with 14 bases in between. The CDR3 is made up of 15 amino acids. Per germline, CDR1 SGHAT and CDR2 FQNNGV. The CDR3 loop is CASSQAGTLNYGYTF. The CDR3 DNA reads as TGTGCCAGCAGCCAGGCCGGGACACTTAACTATGGCTACACCTTC.

The V gene is TRBV19, the J gene TRBJ2-3; no clear D gene. V dropped 0 bases and J dropped 2 bases, with 3 bases sitting between them. The CDR3 consists of 13 residues. CDR1 LNHDA and CDR2 SQIVND come from the germline V gene (reference sequence). The CDR3 coding sequence is TGTGCCAGTAGTATAGACAACACAGATACGCAGTATTTT. Residues: CASSIDNTDTQYF.

This clonotype was counted a few times. The CDR3 reads CASSSGTSVLYEQYF. The CDR3 DNA follows: TGCGCCAGCAGCTCCGGGACTAGCGTCCTCTACGAGCAGTACTTC. The genes are TRBV5-1 and TRBJ2-7, with TRBD2 identical over 10 bases. Germline CDR1 is SGHRS and CDR2 is YFSETQ. The CDR3 runs to 15 residues. V lost 3 bases, J lost 3 bases, and 6 bases stayed unmatched.

The genes are TRBV2 and TRBJ2-1; D remains unclear. This CDR3 has 12 residues. The V end lost 5 bases, the J end lost 5 bases, and 7 bases lay between the germline ends. CDR1 and CDR2 from the germline V gene are SNHLY and FYNNEI. The CDR3 region is CASSSPNNEQFF. Here the CDR3 DNA reads TGTGCCAGCAGTTCACCAAACAATGAGCAGTTCTTC. The variable domain in full, completed from reference TRBV2 and TRBJ2-1, reads EPEVTQTPSHQVTQMGQEVILRCVPISNHLYFYWYRQILGQKVEFLVSFYNNEISEKSEIFDDQFSVERPDGSNFTLKIRSTKLEDSAMYFCASSSPNNEQFFGPGTRLTVL.

V usage is TRBV3-1 and J usage is TRBJ2-7; D gene ambiguous. CDR1 and CDR2 from the germline V gene are LGHDT and YNNKEL (reference sequence). The CDR3 runs 15 residues. V dropped 1 base and J dropped 7 bases, with 17 bases sitting between them. CDR3 residues: CASSQGGVLGSEQYF. The CDR3 DNA follows: TGTGCCAGCAGCCAAGGAGGTGTCTTGGGTTCGGAGCAGTACTTC.

As for this clonotype: Possible read error: a much larger clone is one base away. The gene calls are TRBV12-3 or TRBV12-4 and TRBJ2-1, with a weak D call TRBD2 (6 bases). The J call may be incorrect, as the DNA end agrees better with TRBJ2-7. The CDR3 sequence is 15 residues long. The chain's CDR3 is CASSPQTSMSDEQYF. The CDR3 DNA follows: TGTGCCAGCAGTCCTCAGACTAGTATGAGCGATGAGCAGTACTTC.

This clonotype was counted between two and nine times. The CDR3 DNA reads TGTGCCAGCAGCAGGTCTGGGTCGTATAGCAATCAGCCCCAGCATTTT. This sequence encodes CASSRSGSYSNQPQHF. V gene TRBV21-1 combines with J gene TRBJ1-5. TRBV21-1 is labeled a pseudogene. The CDR3 has 16 amino acids.

Notes on this clonotype: A much larger clone is a single base away; this may be a read error. The chain uses TRBV7-9 and TRBJ1-2; TRBD1 might be the D (5 bases). The CDR3 runs 14 residues. Germline CDR1 SEHNR, CDR2 FQNEAQ (reference sequence). Deletions cut 1 base from V and 1 base from J, with 7 bases between. The CDR3 region is CASSLGDVNYGYTF. The DNA for the CDR3 is TGTGCCAGCAGCTTAGGGGACGTTAACTATGGCTACACCTTC.

V usage is TRBV20-1 and J usage is TRBJ2-1, with 9 bases matching TRBD1. The ends lost 4 bases at V and 4 bases at J; junction bases unmatched: 14. Looked up from germline, CDR1 is DFQATT and CDR2 is SNEGSKA (reference sequence). The CDR3 length is 17 residues. The CDR3 DNA follows: TGCAGTGCTAAATTATCCACCGGGACAGGGCTGTACAATGAGCAGTTCTTC. This translates into CSAKLSTGTGLYNEQFF.